The rows below give T cell receptor beta chains drawn from one sample of a study of sequential checkpoint blockade in melanoma. Sequencing used immunoSEQ multiplex PCR; TCRdb keeps in-frame clones, though not all of them. The sample gives about 18,000 clones, less than 30% of which show up once; roughly 7.2% is in the top ten. The source was tumor tissue (inferred from file names), collected from a patient given nivolumab and ipilimumab in sequence. These receptors originate from a human donor with melanoma. Each CDR3 is given with its conserved first and last residue. The D gene is left open where the match is weak. Some rows mark clone size as missing; the rest say once, few, many or name a class of expanded clone.

>TRBV25-1|once|.|TRBJ1-1
TGTGCCAGCACGGACCTGAACACTGAAGCTTTCTTT
CASTDLNTEAFF
>TRBV28|.|.|TRBJ1-1
TGTGCCAGCAGTTCCAGACGGTATGAAGCTTTCTTT
CASSSRRYEAFF
>TRBV7-5|.|.|TRBJ2-1
TGTGCCAGCAGCAAAAAACCCGGGATCTCCTACAATGAGCAGTTCTTC
CASSKKPGISYNEQFF
>TRBV7-6|.|.|TRBJ2-7
TGTGCCAGCAGCCCCCGAAACAGACTCTCAAACGAGCAGTACTTC
CASSPRNRLSNEQYF
>TRBV28|once|.|TRBJ2-7
TGTGCCAGCAGACCCACGCTTGGGAAGGGGCAGTACTTC
CASRPTLGKGQYF
>TRBV6-8|few|.|TRBJ1-2
TGTGCCAGCAGTTACTCTTCGACAGGCAAGGATGGCTACACCTTC
CASSYSSTGKDGYTF
>TRBV6-1|many|TRBD2|TRBJ2-3
TGTGCCAGCAGTGAAGGACTAGCGGATAGCACAGATACGCAGTATTTT
CASSEGLADSTDTQYF
>TRBV6-8|.|.|TRBJ2-5
TGTGCCAGCAGTTACCGGTGGGGTCGAGAGACCCAGTACTTC
CASSYRWGRETQYF
>TRBV19|.|.|TRBJ2-2
TGTGCCAGTAGTATGTTCGGGAACACCGGGGAGCTGTTTTTT
CASSMFGNTGELFF
>TRBV6-8|few|.|TRBJ1-5
TGTGCCAGCAGTTCAGGGAGCAATCAGCCCCAGCATTTT
CASSSGSNQPQHF
>TRBV16|.|.|TRBJ1-1
TGTGCCAGCAGCCACTCGGCAGTCAACACTGAAGCTTTCTTT
CASSHSAVNTEAFF
>TRBV14|.|.|TRBJ2-7
TGTGCCAGCAGCCGGGGGACTGTGGCCCCGGCCTACGAGCAGTACTTC
CASSRGTVAPAYEQYF
>TRBV6-8|few|TRBD2|TRBJ2-2
TGTGCCAGCAGTGAGCTAGCGGGGTCCACCGGGGAGCTGTTTTTT
CASSELAGSTGELFF
>TRBV6-8|.|.|TRBJ2-1
TGTGCCAGCAGTTACAGGAGCCATGAGCAGTTCTTC
CASSYRSHEQFF
>TRBV11-3|.|.|TRBJ2-1
TGTGCCAGCAGCTCGAGACTTATTTCCTACAATGAGCAGTTCTTC
CASSSRLISYNEQFF
>TRBV9|few|.|TRBJ1-4
TGTGCCAGCAGCCCATCCTTTGGGGAAAAACTGTTTTTT
CASSPSFGEKLFF
>TRBV11-3|few|.|TRBJ2-3
TGTGCCAGCAGCTCCAGTATAACTAGCACAGATACGCAGTATTTT
CASSSSITSTDTQYF
>TRBV9|many|.|TRBJ1-1
TGTGCCAGCAGCCCCCAGGGGACTACGGACACTGAAGCTTTCTTT
CASSPQGTTDTEAFF
>TRBV6-8|.|TRBD1|TRBJ1-5
TGTGCCAGCAGCCGGACAGGGTCTTTTAGCAATCAGCCCCAGCATTTT
CASSRTGSFSNQPQHF
>TRBV11-3|few|TRBD2|TRBJ2-7
TGTGCCAGCAGCTTCTTGGGACTAGCGGACTTTCACGAGCAGTACTTC
CASSFLGLADFHEQYF
>TRBV19|few|.|TRBJ1-4
TGTGCCAGTAGCGACAATAGCGGAGAAAAACTGTTTTTT
CASSDNSGEKLFF
>TRBV9|few|.|TRBJ1-3
TGTGCCAGCAGCGTAGATCAGGGTTCTGGAAACACCATATATTTT
CASSVDQGSGNTIYF
>TRBV11-3|few|TRBD2|TRBJ2-7
TGTGCCAGCAGCTTACTTAAGGGAGGGCCCTACGAGCAGTACTTC
CASSLLKGGPYEQYF
>TRBV19|.|TRBD1|TRBJ2-3
TGTGCCAGTAGTTCCGCCGGGACAGGACGCACAGATACGCAGTATTTT
CASSSAGTGRTDTQYF
>TRBV28|.|.|TRBJ2-3
TGTGCCACTCGCCCTAGCACAGATACGCAGTATTTT
CATRPSTDTQYF
>TRBV19|.|TRBD2|TRBJ2-2
TGTGCCAGTAGTACACTACGTCTGGGCGGGGGGGACCCCGGGGAGCTGTTTTTT
CASSTLRLGGGDPGELFF
>TRBV19|few|.|TRBJ1-4
TGTGCCACCTCGTCTGGGGTCAAGGAAAAACTGTTTTTT
CATSSGVKEKLFF
>TRBV5-1|.|TRBD2|TRBJ2-4
TGCGCCAGCAGCTCCGGGGTAGCGGGGGCCAAAAACATTCAGTACTTC
CASSSGVAGAKNIQYF
>TRBV6-8|few|TRBD2|TRBJ2-7
TGTGCCAGCAGGGGACTAGCGGTAAGCTACGAGCAGTACTTC
CASRGLAVSYEQYF
>TRBV5-1|.|TRBD1|TRBJ2-2
TGCGCCAGCAGCCCTCAGGGGGTCGGGAACACCGGGGAGCTGTTTTTT
CASSPQGVGNTGELFF
>TRBV19|.|.|TRBJ2-2
TGTGCCACCCAGTGGGGGGGGGCCAGAACCGGGGAGCTGTTTTTT
CATQWGGARTGELFF
>TRBV11-3|many|TRBD1|TRBJ1-6
TGTGCCAGCAGCAAAGGACAGGGGGGTAATTCACCCCTCCACTTT
CASSKGQGGNSPLHF
>TRBV2|many|TRBD1|TRBJ1-1
TGTGCCAGCAGTGATATAAACTTTTCAGGGGGTGGGACTGAAGCTTTCTTT
CASSDINFSGGGTEAFF
>TRBV6-8|.|TRBD1|TRBJ2-5
TGTGCCAGCAGACGGACAGGGCGAGGGCAAGAGACCCAGTACTTC
CASRRTGRGQETQYF
>TRBV4-1|few|TRBD2|TRBJ2-7
TGCGCCAGCAGCCAAGATCGGGGGGACGGCTACGAGCAGTACTTC
CASSQDRGDGYEQYF
>TRBV7-5|many|.|TRBJ2-5
TGTGCCAGCAGCTTAGTTTTTGTTGGGTCAGGGAAACAAGAGACCCAGTACTTC
CASSLVFVGSGKQETQYF
>TRBV6-8|few|.|TRBJ1-2
TGTGCCAGCAGTCAACAAGGGGCCGGTGGCTACACCTTC
CASSQQGAGGYTF
>TRBV11-3|.|.|TRBJ2-7
TGTGCCAGCAGCCTACACCCTGGGTGGACTAGGGCACTAGGGGGAGATTACTTC
CASSLHPGWTRALGGDYF
>TRBV19|.|.|TRBJ1-4
TGTGCCAGTAGTATTGGGGGGCCGGGTGAAAAACTGTTTTTT
CASSIGGPGEKLFF
>TRBV11-3|.|.|TRBJ1-4
TGTGCCAGCAGCTTAGATACAGGGACTAATGAAAAACTGTTTTTT
CASSLDTGTNEKLFF
>TRBV30|few|.|TRBJ1-5
TGTGCCTGGAGTGTAGGGGGGACCGGCAATCAGCCCCAGCATTTT
CAWSVGGTGNQPQHF
>TRBV29-1|.|.|TRBJ2-5
TGCAGCGTTGAGGAACAGGTCGGGGAGACCCAGTACTTC
CSVEEQVGETQYF
>TRBV6-8|few|TRBD1|TRBJ1-2
TGTGCCAGCAGTAGTCAGGGGGGGGATGGCTACACCTTC
CASSSQGGDGYTF
>TRBV5-1|.|.|TRBJ1-4
TGCGCCAGCATGAATGGGGGGGCGGTGGATGAAAAACTGTTTTTT
CASMNGGAVDEKLFF
>TRBV30|.|.|TRBJ1-1
TGTGCCTGGAGGCAAAGTACGGGACTCATGAACACTGAAGCTTTCTTT
CAWRQSTGLMNTEAFF
>TRBV9|few|TRBD1|TRBJ1-1
TGTGCCAGCAGGATGACAGGGAGCCAGAACACTGAAGCTTTCTTT
CASRMTGSQNTEAFF
>TRBV5-1|once|TRBD1|TRBJ2-4
TGCGCCAGCAGCTTGGATGGACAGGGGGCGCGGGGCAAAAACATTCAGTACTTC
CASSLDGQGARGKNIQYF
>TRBV14|.|.|TRBJ1-2
TGTGCCAGCAGCCACCTGGGACCGCCAAGCTACACCTTC
CASSHLGPPSYTF
>TRBV11-3|few|.|TRBJ2-3
TGTGCCAGCAGCTTACGGACTATCCGCACAGATACGCAGTATTTT
CASSLRTIRTDTQYF
>TRBV19|few|TRBD2|TRBJ2-7
TGTGCCAGTAGTGCGACGGGACTAGGTGAGCAGTACTTC
CASSATGLGEQYF
>TRBV7-4|.|TRBD2|TRBJ2-6
TGTGCCAGCAGCCCCATAGCGGGAGGGTTGGCTGGGGCCAACGTCCTGACTTTC
CASSPIAGGLAGANVLTF
>TRBV5-1|.|.|TRBJ2-2
TGCGCCAGCAGCCCGCCCGGGTCGGCGGGGGCGAAGGGCAGGGAGCTGTTTTTT
CASSPPGSAGAKGRELFF
>TRBV5-1|.|.|TRBJ2-3
TGCGCCAGCAGCTTGGAGGGGGGCAGACTCAGGACAGATACGCAGTATTTT
CASSLEGGRLRTDTQYF
>TRBV11-3|.|.|TRBJ1-2
TGTGCCAGCAGCTTACGAAGATTCTTAGGAAGGGCTAACTATGGCTACACCTTC
CASSLRRFLGRANYGYTF